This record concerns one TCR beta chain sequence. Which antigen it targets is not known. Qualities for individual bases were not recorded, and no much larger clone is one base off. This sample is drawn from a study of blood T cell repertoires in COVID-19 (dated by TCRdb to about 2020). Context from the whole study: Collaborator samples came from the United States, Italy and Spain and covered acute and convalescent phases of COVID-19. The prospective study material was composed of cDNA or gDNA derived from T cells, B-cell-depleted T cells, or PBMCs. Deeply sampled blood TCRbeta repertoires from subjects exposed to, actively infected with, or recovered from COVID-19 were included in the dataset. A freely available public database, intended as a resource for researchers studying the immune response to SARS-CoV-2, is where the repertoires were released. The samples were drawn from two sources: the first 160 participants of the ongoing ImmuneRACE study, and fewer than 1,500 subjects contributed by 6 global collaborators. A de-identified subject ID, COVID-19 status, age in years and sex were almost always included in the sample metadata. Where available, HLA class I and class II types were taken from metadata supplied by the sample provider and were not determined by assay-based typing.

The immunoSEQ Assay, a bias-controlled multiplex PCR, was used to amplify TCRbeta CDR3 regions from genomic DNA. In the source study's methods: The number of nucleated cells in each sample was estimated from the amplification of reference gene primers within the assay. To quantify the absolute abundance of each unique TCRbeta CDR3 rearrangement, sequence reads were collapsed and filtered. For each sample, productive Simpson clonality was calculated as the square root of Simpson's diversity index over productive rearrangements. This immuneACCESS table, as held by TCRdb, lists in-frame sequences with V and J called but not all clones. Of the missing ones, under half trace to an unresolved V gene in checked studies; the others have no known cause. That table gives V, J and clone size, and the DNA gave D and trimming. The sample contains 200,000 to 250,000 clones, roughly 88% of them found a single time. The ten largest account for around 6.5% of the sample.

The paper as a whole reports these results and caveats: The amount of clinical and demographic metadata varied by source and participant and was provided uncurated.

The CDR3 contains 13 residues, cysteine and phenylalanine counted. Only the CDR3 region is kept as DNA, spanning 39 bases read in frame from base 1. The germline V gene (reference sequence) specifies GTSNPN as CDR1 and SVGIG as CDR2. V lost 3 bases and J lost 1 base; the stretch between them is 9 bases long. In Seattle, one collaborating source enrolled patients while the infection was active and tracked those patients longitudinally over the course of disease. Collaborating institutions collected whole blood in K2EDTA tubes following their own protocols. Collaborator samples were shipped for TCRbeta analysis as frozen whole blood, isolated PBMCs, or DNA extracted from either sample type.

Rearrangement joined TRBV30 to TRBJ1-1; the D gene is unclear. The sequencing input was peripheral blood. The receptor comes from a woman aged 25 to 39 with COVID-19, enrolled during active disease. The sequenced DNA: TGTGCCTGGAGCCGCACGAGGAACACTGAAGCTTTCTTT. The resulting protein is CAWSRTRNTEAFF.